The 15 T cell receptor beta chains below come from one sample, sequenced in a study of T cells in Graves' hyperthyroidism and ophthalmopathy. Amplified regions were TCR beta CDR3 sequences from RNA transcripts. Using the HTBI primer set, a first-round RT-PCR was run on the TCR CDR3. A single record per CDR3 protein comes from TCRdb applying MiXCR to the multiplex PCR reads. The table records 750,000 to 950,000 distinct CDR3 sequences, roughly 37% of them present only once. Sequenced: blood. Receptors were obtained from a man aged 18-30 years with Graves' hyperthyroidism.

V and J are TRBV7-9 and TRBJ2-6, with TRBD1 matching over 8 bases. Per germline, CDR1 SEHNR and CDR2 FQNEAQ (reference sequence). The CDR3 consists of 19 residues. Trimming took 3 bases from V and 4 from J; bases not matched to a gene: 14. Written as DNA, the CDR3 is TGTGCCAGCAGCTTTAGAAGGAGTGACAGGGGTGCCGGGGCCAACGTCCTGACTTTC. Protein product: CASSFRRSDRGAGANVLTF.

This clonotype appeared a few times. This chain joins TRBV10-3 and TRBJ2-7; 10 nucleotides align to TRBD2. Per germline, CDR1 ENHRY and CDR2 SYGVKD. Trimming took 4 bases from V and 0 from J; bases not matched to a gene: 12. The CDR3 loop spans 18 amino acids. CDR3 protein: CAISGGASGSGSSYEQYF. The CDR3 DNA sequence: TGTGCCATCAGTGGGGGGGCTAGCGGGAGTGGAAGCTCCTACGAGCAGTACTTC.

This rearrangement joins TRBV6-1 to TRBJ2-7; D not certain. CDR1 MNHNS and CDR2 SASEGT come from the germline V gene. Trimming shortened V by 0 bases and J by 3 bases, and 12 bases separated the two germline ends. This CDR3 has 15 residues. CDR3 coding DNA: TGTGCCAGCAGTGAAGCGCCGGACGGAAACTACGAGCAGTACTTC. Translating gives CASSEAPDGNYEQYF.

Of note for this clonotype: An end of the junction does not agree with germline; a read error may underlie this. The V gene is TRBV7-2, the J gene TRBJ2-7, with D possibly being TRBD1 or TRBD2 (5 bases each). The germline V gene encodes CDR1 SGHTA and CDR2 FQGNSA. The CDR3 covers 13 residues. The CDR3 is CASSQEWGFEQYF. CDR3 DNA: TGCGCCAGCAGCCAAGAATGGGGGTTCGAGCAGTACTTC.

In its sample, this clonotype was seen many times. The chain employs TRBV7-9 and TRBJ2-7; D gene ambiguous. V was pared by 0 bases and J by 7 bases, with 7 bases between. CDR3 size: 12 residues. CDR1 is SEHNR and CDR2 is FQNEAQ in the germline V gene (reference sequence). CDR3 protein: CASSLAAFEQYF. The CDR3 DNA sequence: TGTGCCAGCAGCTTAGCGGCGTTTGAGCAGTACTTC.

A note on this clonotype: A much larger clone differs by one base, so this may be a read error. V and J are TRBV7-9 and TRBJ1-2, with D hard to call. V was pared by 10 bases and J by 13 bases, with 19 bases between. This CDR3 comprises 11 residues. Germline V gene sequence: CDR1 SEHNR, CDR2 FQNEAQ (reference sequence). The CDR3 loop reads CATTRSNVCTF. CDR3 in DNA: TGTGCCACAACCCGATCCAATGTCTGCACCTTC.

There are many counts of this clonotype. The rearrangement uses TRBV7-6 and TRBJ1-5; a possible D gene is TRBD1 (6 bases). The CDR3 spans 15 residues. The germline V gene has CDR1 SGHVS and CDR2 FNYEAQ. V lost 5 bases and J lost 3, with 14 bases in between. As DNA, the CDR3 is TGTGCCAGCAGCAGCGGAACAGGGAACAATCAGCCCCAGCATTTT. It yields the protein CASSSGTGNNQPQHF. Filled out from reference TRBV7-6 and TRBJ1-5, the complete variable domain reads GAGVSQSPRYKVTKRGQDVALRCDPISGHVSLYWYRQALGQGPEFLTYFNYEAQQDKSGLPNDRFSAERPEGSISTLTIQRTEQRDSAMYRCASSSGTGNNQPQHFGDGTRLSIL.

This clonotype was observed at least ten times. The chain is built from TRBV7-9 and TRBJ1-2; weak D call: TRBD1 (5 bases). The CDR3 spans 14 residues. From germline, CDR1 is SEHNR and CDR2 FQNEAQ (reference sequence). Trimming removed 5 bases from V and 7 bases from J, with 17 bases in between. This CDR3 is CASSLGHGSGGYTF. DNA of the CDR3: TGTGCCAGCAGCCTAGGACACGGAAGTGGTGGCTACACCTTC. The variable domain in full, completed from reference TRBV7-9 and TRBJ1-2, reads DTGVSQNPRHKITKRGQNVTFRCDPISEHNRLYWYRQTLGQGPEFLTYFQNEAQLEKSRLLSDRFSAERPKGSFSTLEIQRTEQGDSAMYLCASSLGHGSGGYTFGSGTRLTVV.

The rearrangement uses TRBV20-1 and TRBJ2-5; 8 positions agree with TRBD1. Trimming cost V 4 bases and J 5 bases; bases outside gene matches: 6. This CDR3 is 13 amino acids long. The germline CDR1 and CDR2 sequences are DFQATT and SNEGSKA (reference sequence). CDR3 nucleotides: TGCAGTGCTAATACAGGGGGTACGGAGACCCAGTACTTC. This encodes CSANTGGTETQYF.

CDR3 in DNA: TGCAGCGTTGAAGACGGCGGACCACGGGGGCAAGAGACCCAGTACTTC. Translating gives CSVEDGGPRGQETQYF. The rearrangement uses TRBV29-1 and TRBJ2-5; possibly TRBD2 for D (6 bases). Germline V lookup: CDR1 SQVTM, CDR2 ANQGSEA. Between the trimmed V and J ends, which lost 0 bases and 2 bases, there was a span of 16 bases. There are 16 residues in the CDR3.

Here the CDR3 reads CASSSLVGTEAFF. The CDR3, as DNA: TGTGCCAGCAGCAGCCTGGTAGGTACTGAAGCTTTCTTT. The chain links TRBV9 to TRBJ1-1; D ambiguous. This CDR3 has 13 amino acids. Germline V CDR1 and CDR2: SGDLS, YYNGEE. V lost 4 bases, J lost 5 bases, and 12 bases lay in between.

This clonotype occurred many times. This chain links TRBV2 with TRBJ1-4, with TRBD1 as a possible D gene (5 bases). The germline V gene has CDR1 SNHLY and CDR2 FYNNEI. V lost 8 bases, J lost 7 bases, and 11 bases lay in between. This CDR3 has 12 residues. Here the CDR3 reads CASAGKGEKLFF. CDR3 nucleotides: TGTGCCAGCGCAGGGAAAGGTGAAAAACTGTTTTTT.

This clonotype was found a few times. CDR3 region: CASSILRGRHTEAFF. CDR3 DNA sequence: TGTGCCAGTAGTATACTCCGGGGAAGACACACTGAAGCTTTCTTT. The chain joins TRBV19 to TRBJ1-1; D gene ambiguous. Trimming shortened V by 2 bases and J by 3 bases, and 13 bases separated the two germline ends. Germline V lookup: CDR1 LNHDA, CDR2 SQIVND (reference sequence). CDR3 size: 15 residues.

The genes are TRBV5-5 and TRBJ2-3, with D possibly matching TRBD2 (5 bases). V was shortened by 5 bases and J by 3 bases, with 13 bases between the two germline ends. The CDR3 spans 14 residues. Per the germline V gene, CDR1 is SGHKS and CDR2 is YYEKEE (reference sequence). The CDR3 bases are TGTGCCAGCAGTACTAGGGTTGAGACAGATACGCAGTATTTT. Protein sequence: CASSTRVETDTQYF.

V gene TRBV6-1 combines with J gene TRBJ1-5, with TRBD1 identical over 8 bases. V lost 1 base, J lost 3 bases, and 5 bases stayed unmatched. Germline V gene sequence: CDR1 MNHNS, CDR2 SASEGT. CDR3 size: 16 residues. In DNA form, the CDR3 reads TGTGCCAGCAGTGAAGAAGGACAGGGAGTCAATCAGCCCCAGCATTTT. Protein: CASSEEGQGVNQPQHF.